The clone carrying this TCR beta chain was picked up one time. The antigen is unknown. This specimen belongs to a study of cytomegalovirus exposure and HLA in healthy donors. Overall study findings and caveats: Rare TCR sequences dominated, though some public TCRs recurred in many donors. Among TCR beta chains of equal frequency, HLA-associated ones were more clonally expanded in a later analysis. Both high specificity and high sensitivity reportedly marked the classifier's diagnosis of cytomegalovirus status. Later on, an analysis showed TCR association rates differing by HLA locus, with DRB1 the most and HLA-C the fewest.

PCR used 60 Vbeta primers and 13 Jbeta primers. Here immunoSEQ multiplex PCR was the method, and the copy in TCRdb shows in-frame clones only, minus some. Among about 160,000 clones listed, roughly 72% were seen once. The sequenced sample consisted of PBMCs. The sequence was collected from a woman aged 40 to 50 in good health and CMV-seronegative.

CDR3 bases: TGTGCCAGCAGCCCAAAGTCGACAGTCAACGAGCAGTACTTC. It translates to CASSPKSTVNEQYF. This chain joins TRBV11-2 and TRBJ2-7; a weak D match, TRBD1 (5 bases). The V gene's germline CDR1 is SGHAT and CDR2 FQNNGV. The CDR3 runs to 14 residues. The germline V and J ends were trimmed by 5 bases and 5 bases, with 16 bases remaining between them.